This T cell receptor (beta chain) was observed in a study of CD8 T cells in Susac syndrome. The multiple sclerosis controls were treatment-naive patients affected by stable or active relapsing-remitting disease. The V segment lost 5 bases and the J segment 6 bases; nucleotides outside the gene matches: 7. CDR3 length equals 15 residues. RNA was extracted with the RNeasy kit, and a quantity of 0.5 to 1 ug was reverse transcribed using random hexamers. Amplification of TCR beta CDR3 spanned 54 Vbeta and 13 Jbeta via immunoSEQ multiplex PCR. TCRdb itself ran the immunoSEQ multiplex PCR reads through MiXCR, one entry per CDR3 protein. This table has 250,000 or so distinct CDR3 sequences, around 93% appearing once.

The sequence came from a human donor with multiple sclerosis. The sample comprised CD4+ T cells from PBMCs. The V call is TRBV12-3 or TRBV12-4, the J call TRBJ2-3, with 11 bases matching TRBD2. CDR3 nucleotide sequence: TGTGCCAGCAGTACCTATAGCGGGAGGGGGGATACGCAGTATTTT. Amino acid sequence: CASSTYSGRGDTQYF.